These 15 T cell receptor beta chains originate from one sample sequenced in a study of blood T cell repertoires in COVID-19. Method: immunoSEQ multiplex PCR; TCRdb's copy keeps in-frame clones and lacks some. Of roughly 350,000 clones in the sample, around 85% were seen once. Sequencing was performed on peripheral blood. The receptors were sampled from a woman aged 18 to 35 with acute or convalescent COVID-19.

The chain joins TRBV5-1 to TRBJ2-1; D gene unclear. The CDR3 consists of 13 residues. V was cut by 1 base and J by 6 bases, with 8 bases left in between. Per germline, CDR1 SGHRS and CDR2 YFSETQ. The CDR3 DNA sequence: TGCGCCAGCAGCTTGCCAGCGAGCAATGAGCAGTTCTTC. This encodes CASSLPASNEQFF. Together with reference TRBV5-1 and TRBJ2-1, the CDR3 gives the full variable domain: KAGVTQTPRYLIKTRGQQVTLSCSPISGHRSVSWYQQTPGQGLQFLFEYFSETQRNKGNFPGRFSGRQFSNSRSEMNVSTLELGDSALYLCASSLPASNEQFFGPGTRLTVL.

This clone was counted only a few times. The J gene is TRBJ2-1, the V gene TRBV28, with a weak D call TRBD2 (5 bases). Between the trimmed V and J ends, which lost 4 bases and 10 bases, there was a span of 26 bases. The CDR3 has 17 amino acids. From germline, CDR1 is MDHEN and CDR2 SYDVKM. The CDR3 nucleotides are TGTGCCAGCAGTTCCACCGTTGGGTCGTGGGAGTCGGGAGAGCAGTTCTTC. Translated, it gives CASSSTVGSWESGEQFF.

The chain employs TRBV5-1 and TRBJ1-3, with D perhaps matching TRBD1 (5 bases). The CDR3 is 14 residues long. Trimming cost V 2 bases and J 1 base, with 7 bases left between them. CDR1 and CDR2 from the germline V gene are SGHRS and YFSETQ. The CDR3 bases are TGCGCCAGCAGCTTCGGGGGTTCTGGAAACACCATATATTTT. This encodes CASSFGGSGNTIYF.

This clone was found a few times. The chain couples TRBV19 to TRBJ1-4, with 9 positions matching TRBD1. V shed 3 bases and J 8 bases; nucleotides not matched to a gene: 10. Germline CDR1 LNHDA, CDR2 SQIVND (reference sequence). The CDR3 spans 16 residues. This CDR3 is CASSIRTGGAREKLFF. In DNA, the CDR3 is TGTGCCAGTAGTATCCGAACAGGGGGCGCGCGAGAAAAACTGTTTTTT.

CDR3 protein: CASSPSRQGHTEAFF. CDR3 bases: TGTGCCAGCAGCCCGTCGAGACAGGGTCACACTGAAGCTTTCTTT. The rearrangement uses TRBV7-8 and TRBJ1-1; 7 bases match TRBD1. The germline CDR1 and CDR2 sequences are SGHVS and FQNEAQ. J lost 3 bases, V lost 5 bases, and 9 bases had no gene match. There are 15 residues in the CDR3.

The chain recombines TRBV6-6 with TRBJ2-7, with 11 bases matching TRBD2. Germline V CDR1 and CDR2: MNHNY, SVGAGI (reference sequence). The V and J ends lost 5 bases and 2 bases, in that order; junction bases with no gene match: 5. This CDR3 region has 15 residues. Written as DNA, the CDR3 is TGTGCCAGCAGTCTTAGCGGGAGGGCCCCCTACGAGCAGTACTTC. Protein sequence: CASSLSGRAPYEQYF.

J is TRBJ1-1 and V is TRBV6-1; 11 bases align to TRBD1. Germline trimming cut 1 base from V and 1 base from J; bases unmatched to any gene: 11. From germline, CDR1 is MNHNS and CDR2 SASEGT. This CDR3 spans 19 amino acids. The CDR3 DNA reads TGTGCCAGCAGTGAAGGGACAGGGGGCCCCCCGTTGTGGAACACTGAAGCTTTCTTT. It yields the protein CASSEGTGGPPLWNTEAFF.

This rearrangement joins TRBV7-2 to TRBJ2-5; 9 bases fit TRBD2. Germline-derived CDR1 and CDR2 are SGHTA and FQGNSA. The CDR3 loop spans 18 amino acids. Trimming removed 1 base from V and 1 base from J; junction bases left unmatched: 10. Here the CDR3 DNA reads TGTGCCAGCAGCTTAGGGCCTAGCGGGGCGGGGGGCCAAGAGACCCAGTACTTC. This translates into CASSLGPSGAGGQETQYF.

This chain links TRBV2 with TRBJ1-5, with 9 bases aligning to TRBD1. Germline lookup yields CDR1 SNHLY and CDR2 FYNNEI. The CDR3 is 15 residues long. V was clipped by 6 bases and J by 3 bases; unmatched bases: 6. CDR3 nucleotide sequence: TGTGCCAGCAGGGGGACAGGGTCTGACAATCAGCCCCAGCATTTT. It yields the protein CASRGTGSDNQPQHF. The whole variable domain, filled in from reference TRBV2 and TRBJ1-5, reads EPEVTQTPSHQVTQMGQEVILRCVPISNHLYFYWYRQILGQKVEFLVSFYNNEISEKSEIFDDQFSVERPDGSNFTLKIRSTKLEDSAMYFCASRGTGSDNQPQHFGDGTRLSIL.

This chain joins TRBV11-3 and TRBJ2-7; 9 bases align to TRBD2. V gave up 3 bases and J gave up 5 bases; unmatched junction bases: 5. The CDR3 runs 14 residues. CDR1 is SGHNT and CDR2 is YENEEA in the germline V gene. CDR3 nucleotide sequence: TGTGCCAGCAGCTTTAGCGGGAGCGTAAACGAGCAGTACTTC. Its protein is CASSFSGSVNEQYF.

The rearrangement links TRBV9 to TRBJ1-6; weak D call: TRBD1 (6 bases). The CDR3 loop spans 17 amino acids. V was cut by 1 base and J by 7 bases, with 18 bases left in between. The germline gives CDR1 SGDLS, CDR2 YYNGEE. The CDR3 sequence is CASSVTATRTANSPLHF. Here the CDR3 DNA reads TGTGCCAGCAGCGTAACAGCCACCCGGACAGCAAATTCACCCCTCCACTTT. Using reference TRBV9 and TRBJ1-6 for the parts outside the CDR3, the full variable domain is DSGVTQTPKHLITATGQRVTLRCSPRSGDLSVYWYQQSLDQGLQFLIQYYNGEERAKGNILERFSAQQFPDLHSELNLSSLELGDSALYFCASSVTATRTANSPLHFGNGTRLTVT.

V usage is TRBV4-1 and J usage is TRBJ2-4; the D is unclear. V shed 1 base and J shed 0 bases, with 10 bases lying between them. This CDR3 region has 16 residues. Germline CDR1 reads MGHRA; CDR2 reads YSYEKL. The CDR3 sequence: CASSQAPGIAKNIQYF. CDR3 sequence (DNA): TGCGCCAGCAGCCAAGCCCCAGGCATAGCCAAAAACATTCAGTACTTC.

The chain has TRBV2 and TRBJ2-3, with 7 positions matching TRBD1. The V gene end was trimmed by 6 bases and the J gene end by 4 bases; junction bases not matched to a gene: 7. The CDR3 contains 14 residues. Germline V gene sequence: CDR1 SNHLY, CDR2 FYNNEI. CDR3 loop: CASRHGQESDTQYF. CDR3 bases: TGTGCCAGCAGACACGGACAGGAGTCAGATACGCAGTATTTT.

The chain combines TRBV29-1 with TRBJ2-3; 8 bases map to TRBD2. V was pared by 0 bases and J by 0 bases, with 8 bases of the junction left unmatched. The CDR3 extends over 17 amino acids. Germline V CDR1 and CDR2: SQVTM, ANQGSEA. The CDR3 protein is CSVEDSAGAASTDTQYF. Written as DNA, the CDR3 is TGCAGCGTTGAAGATTCAGCGGGAGCTGCGAGCACAGATACGCAGTATTTT.

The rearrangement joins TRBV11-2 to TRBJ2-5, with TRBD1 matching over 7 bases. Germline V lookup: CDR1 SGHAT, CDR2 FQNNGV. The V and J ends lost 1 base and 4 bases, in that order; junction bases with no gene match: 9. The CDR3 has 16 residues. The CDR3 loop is CASSLVGTQGRETQYF. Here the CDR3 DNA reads TGTGCCAGCAGCTTAGTCGGGACACAGGGGAGAGAGACCCAGTACTTC.